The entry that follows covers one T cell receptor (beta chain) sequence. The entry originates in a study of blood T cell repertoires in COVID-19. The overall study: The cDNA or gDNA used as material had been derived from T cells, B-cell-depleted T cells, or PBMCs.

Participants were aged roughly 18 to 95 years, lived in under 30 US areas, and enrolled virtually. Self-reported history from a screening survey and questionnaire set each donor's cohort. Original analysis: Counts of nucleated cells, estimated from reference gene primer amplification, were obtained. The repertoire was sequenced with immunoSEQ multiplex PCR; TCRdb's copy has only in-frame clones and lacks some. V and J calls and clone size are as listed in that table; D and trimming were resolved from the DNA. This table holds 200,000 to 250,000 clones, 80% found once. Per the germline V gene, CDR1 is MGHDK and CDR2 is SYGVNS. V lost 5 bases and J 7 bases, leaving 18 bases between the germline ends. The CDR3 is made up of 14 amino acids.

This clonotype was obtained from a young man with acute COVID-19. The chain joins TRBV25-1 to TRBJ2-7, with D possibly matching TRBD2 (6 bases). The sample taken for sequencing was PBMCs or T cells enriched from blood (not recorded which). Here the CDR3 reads CASSSLWDFGEQYF. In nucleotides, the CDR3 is TGTGCCAGCAGTTCCCTCTGGGACTTTGGGGAGCAGTACTTC.